Listed below are T cell receptor beta chains from one sample, sequenced in a study of radiotherapy plus CTLA-4 blockade in lung cancer. Using immunoSEQ multiplex PCR, the repertoire was profiled, and TCRdb retains in-frame clones only, with some absent. The sample has 60,000 to 85,000 clones; around 90% are singletons. Here the sequenced sample was peripheral blood, taken from a patient treated with radiotherapy plus ipilimumab. These TCRs come from a human donor with non-small cell lung cancer who had stable disease on radiotherapy plus ipilimumab. Each CDR3 is given with its conserved first and last residue. Fields, in order: D gene, V gene, J gene, clone size, CDR3 DNA, CDR3 protein. A D gene is named only where the DNA matches it firmly. Size is stated for part of the rows, as once, few or many counts, or as a class when the clone is expanded.

>.|TRBV9|TRBJ1-1|.
TGTGCCAGCAGCGTACGGGGGGAGAACACTGAAGCTTTCTTT
CASSVRGENTEAFF
>.|TRBV6-6|TRBJ2-1|.
TGTGCCAGCACGGGGGCCCCCATTGTGAATGAGCAGTTCTTC
CASTGAPIVNEQFF
>.|TRBV5-1|TRBJ2-2|few
TGCGCCAGCAGCTACACCACCACCGGGGAGCTGTTTTTT
CASSYTTTGELFF
>.|TRBV11-2|TRBJ1-5|.
TGTGCCAGCAGCTTAGGGCTGGCGGTCAATCAGCCCCAGCATTTT
CASSLGLAVNQPQHF
>.|TRBV19|TRBJ1-2|.
TGTGCCAGTAGTATCGAGCAGGGCCGCTATGGCTACACCTTC
CASSIEQGRYGYTF
>.|TRBV18|TRBJ2-1|.
TGTGCCAGCTCACCTTTAAGCGTCAACAATGAGCAGTTCTTC
CASSPLSVNNEQFF
>TRBD1|TRBV30|TRBJ2-5|once
TGTGCCTGGAGCCCAGGGACAGCGCTACGCCAAGAGACCCAGTACTTC
CAWSPGTALRQETQYF
>TRBD1|TRBV2|TRBJ1-2|.
TGTGCCAGCAGTGAAGGCAGGGGGCTTAATGGCTACACCTTC
CASSEGRGLNGYTF
>.|TRBV21-1|TRBJ1-1|.
TGTGCCAGCAGCAAAGGATCCCTCACTGGAGCTTTCTTT
CASSKGSLTGAFF
>.|TRBV4-1|TRBJ1-2|.
TGCGCCAGCAGCCAAGAGGACGGTTATGGCTACACCTTC
CASSQEDGYGYTF